The clone carrying this T cell receptor beta chain was seen at least ten times. Its target is unknown. This sample is part of a study of CD8 T cells in ankylosing spondylitis. Findings and caveats of the study: Earlier literature documents some of the motif variants in reactive arthritis synovial fluid and blood. Disease-linked clones reportedly concentrated significantly in matched ankylosing spondylitis synovial fluid.

This CDR3 contains 13 residues. V was cut by 6 bases and J by 4 bases, with 10 bases left in between. The germline CDR1 and CDR2 sequences are WSHSY and SAAADI. In making TCR beta libraries, quantitative 5'-RACE with molecular barcodes was used. TCRdb re-derived calls from the 5' RACE reads in MiXCR, one entry per CDR3 protein. The sample shows 50,000 to 65,000 distinct CDR3 sequences, 6.5% to 8% of them seen only once. The sequenced sample was blood, either unsorted or a sorted T cell fraction (not recorded which). V and J are TRBV10-2 and TRBJ2-1, with a tentative D call TRBD1 (6 bases). The source is a female donor with ankylosing spondylitis or in good health (not recorded which). CDR3 in DNA: TGCGCCAGCAGGGACAGAACTTACAATGAGCAGTTCTTC. Its translation is CASRDRTYNEQFF.